This TCR beta chain emerged from a study of response to subunit inactivated influenza vaccine. Study conclusions and caveats: With each seasonal influenza vaccination, the authors suggested, few new T cells are recruited.

TCRdb processed the RT-PCR reads anew with MiXCR; each CDR3 protein has one entry. This repertoire shows 530,000 or so distinct CDR3 sequences, 12% found once; its top ten account for roughly a tenth. This CDR3 contains 16 residues. Germline trimming cut 2 bases from V and 3 bases from J; bases unmatched to any gene: 3. Germline CDR1 and CDR2: SGHRS and YFSETQ. This clonotype was seen a few times. Its specificity is not known. This sequence was found in a man in his forties or fifties who received an inactivated influenza vaccine. This chain connects TRBV5-1 to TRBJ1-4; 11 bases map to TRBD1. The input for sequencing was PBMCs from blood, taken on the day of vaccination. The CDR3 DNA reads as TGCGCCAGCAGCTTAGGACAGGGGGCATCTAATGAAAAACTGTTTTTT. Amino acids: CASSLGQGASNEKLFF.